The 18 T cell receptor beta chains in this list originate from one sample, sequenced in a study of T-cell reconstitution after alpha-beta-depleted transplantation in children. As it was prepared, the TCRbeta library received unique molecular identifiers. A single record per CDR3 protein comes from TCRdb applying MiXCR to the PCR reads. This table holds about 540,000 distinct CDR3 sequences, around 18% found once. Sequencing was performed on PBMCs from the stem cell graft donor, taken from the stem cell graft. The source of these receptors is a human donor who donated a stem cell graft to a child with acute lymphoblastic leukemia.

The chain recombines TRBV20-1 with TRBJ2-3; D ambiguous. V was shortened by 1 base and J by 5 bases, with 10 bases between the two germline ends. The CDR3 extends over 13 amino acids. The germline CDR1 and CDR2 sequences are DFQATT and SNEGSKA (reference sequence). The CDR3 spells CSARVGMGDTQYF. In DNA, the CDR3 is TGCAGTGCTAGAGTGGGGATGGGAGATACGCAGTATTTT.

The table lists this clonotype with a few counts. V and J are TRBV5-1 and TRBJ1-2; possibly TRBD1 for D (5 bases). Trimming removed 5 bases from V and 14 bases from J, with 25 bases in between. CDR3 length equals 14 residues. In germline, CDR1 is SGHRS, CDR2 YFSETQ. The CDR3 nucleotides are TGCGCCAGCAGGTCCAATCAGGGAGGAGGAGGACATACCTTC. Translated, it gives CASRSNQGGGGHTF. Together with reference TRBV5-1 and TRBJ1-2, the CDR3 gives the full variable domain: KAGVTQTPRYLIKTRGQQVTLSCSPISGHRSVSWYQQTPGQGLQFLFEYFSETQRNKGNFPGRFSGRQFSNSRSEMNVSTLELGDSALYLCASRSNQGGGGHTFGSGTRLTVV.

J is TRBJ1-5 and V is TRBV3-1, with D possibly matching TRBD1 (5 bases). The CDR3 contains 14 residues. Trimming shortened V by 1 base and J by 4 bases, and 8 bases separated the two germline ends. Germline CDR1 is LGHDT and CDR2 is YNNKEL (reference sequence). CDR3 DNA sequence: TGTGCCAGCAGCCAAGTCGGGGCTAATCAGCCCCAGCATTTT. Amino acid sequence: CASSQVGANQPQHF.

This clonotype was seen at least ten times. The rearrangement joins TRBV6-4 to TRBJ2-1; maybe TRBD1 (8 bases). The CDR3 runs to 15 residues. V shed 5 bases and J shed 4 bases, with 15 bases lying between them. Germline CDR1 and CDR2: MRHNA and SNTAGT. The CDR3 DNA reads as TGTGCCAGCAGTACGACAGGGGAGGGATACAATGAGCAGTTCTTC. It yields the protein CASSTTGEGYNEQFF.

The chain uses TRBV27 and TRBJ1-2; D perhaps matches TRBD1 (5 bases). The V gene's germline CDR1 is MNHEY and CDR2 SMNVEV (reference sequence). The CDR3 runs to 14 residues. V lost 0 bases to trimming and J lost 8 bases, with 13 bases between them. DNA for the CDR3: TGTGCCAGCAGTTTATCGGCTGGGGCGTGGGGCTACACCTTC. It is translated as CASSLSAGAWGYTF.

In DNA form, the CDR3 reads TGCAGCGTTGAATCAGGGTGGGGGGGGATGATCGGGGAGCTGTTTTTT. Protein product: CSVESGWGGMIGELFF. J is TRBJ2-2 and V is TRBV29-1; 7 bases are shared with TRBD2. V lost 2 bases and J lost 7; bases outside the gene matches: 13. The V gene's germline CDR1 is SQVTM and CDR2 ANQGSEA. The CDR3 is made up of 16 amino acids.

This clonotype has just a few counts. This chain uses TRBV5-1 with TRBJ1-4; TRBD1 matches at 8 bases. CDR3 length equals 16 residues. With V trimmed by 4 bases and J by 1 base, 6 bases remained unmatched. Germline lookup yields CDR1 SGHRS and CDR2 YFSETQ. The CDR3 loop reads CASSADRAGTNEKLFF. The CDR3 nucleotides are TGCGCCAGCAGCGCGGACAGGGCGGGAACTAATGAAAAACTGTTTTTT.

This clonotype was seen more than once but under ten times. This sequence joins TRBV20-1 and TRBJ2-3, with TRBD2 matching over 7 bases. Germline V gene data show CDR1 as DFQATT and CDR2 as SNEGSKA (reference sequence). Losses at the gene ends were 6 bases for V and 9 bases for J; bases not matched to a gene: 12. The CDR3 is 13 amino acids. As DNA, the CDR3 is TGCAGTGCCACTAGCGACATTTCCAAGACGCAGTATTTT. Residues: CSATSDISKTQYF.

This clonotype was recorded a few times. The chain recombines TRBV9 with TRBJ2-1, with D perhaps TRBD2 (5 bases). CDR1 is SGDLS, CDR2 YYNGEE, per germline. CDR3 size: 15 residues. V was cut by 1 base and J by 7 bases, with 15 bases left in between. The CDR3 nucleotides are TGTGCCAGCAGCGTACCCCCCTCTAGCTCTAATGAGCAGTTCTTC. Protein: CASSVPPSSSNEQFF.

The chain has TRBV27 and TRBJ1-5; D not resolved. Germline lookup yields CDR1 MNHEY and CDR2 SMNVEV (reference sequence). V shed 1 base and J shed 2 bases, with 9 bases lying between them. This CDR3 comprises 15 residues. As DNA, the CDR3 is TGTGCCAGCAGTTTATGGGGTAGTCGCAATCAGCCCCAGCATTTT. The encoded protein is CASSLWGSRNQPQHF.

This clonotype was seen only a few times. CDR3 protein: CASSLGGAYNSGANVLTF. In nucleotides, the CDR3 is TGCGCCAGCAGCTTAGGCGGTGCCTACAACTCTGGGGCCAACGTCCTGACTTTC. The rearrangement uses TRBV5-1 and TRBJ2-6, with D unclear. Germline CDR1 SGHRS, CDR2 YFSETQ. V lost 2 bases, J lost 0 bases, and 15 bases lay in between. The CDR3 extends over 18 amino acids. Filled out from reference TRBV5-1 and TRBJ2-6, the complete variable domain reads KAGVTQTPRYLIKTRGQQVTLSCSPISGHRSVSWYQQTPGQGLQFLFEYFSETQRNKGNFPGRFSGRQFSNSRSEMNVSTLELGDSALYLCASSLGGAYNSGANVLTFGAGSRLTVL.

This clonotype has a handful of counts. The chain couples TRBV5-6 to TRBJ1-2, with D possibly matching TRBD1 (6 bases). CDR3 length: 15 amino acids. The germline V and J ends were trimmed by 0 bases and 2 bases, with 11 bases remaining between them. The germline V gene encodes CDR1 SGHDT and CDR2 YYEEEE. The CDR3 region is CASSLAYRENYGYTF. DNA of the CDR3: TGTGCCAGCAGCTTGGCGTACAGGGAAAACTATGGCTACACCTTC.

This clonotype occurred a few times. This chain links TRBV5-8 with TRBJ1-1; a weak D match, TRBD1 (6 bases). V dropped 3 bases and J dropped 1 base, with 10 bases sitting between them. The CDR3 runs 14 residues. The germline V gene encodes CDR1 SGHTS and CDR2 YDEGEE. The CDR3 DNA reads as TGTGCCAGCAGCTCCTTACAGGGGAACACTGAAGCTTTCTTT. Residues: CASSSLQGNTEAFF. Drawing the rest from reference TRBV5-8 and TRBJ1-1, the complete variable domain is EAGVTQSPTHLIKTRGQQATLRCSPISGHTSVYWYQQALGLGLQFLLWYDEGEERNRGNFPPRFSGRQFPNYSSELNVNALELEDSALYLCASSSLQGNTEAFFGQGTRLTVV.

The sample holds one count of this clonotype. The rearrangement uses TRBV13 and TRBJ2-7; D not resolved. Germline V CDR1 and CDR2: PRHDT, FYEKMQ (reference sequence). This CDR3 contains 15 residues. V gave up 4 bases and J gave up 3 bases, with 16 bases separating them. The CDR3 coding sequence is TGTGCCAGCAGCTCCTATGGATTCCTCGGCTACGAGCAGTACTTC. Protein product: CASSSYGFLGYEQYF.

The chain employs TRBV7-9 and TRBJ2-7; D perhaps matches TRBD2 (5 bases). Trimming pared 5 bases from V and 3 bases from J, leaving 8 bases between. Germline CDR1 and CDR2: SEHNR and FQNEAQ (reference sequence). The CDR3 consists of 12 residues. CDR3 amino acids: CASSHDYYEQYF. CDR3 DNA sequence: TGTGCCAGCAGCCATGACTACTACGAGCAGTACTTC.

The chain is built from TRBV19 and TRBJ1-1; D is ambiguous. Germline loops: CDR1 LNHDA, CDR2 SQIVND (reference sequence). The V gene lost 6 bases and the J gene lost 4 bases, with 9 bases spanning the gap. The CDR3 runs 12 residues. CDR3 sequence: CASRKGSTEAFF. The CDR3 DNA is TGTGCCAGTAGGAAAGGGAGCACTGAAGCTTTCTTT.

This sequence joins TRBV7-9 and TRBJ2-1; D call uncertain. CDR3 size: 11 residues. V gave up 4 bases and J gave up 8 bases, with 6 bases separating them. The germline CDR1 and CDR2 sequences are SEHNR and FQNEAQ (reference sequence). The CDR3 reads CASSSPYEQFF. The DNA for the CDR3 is TGTGCCAGCAGCTCCCCTTATGAGCAGTTCTTC. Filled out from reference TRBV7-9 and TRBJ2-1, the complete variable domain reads DTGVSQNPRHKITKRGQNVTFRCDPISEHNRLYWYRQTLGQGPEFLTYFQNEAQLEKSRLLSDRFSAERPKGSFSTLEIQRTEQGDSAMYLCASSSPYEQFFGPGTRLTVL.

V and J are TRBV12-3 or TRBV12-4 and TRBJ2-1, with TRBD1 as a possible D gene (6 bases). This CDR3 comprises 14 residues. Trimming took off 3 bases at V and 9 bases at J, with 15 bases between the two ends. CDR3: CASSFPRGRGEQFF. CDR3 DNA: TGTGCCAGCAGTTTCCCCCGCGGCAGGGGTGAGCAGTTCTTC.